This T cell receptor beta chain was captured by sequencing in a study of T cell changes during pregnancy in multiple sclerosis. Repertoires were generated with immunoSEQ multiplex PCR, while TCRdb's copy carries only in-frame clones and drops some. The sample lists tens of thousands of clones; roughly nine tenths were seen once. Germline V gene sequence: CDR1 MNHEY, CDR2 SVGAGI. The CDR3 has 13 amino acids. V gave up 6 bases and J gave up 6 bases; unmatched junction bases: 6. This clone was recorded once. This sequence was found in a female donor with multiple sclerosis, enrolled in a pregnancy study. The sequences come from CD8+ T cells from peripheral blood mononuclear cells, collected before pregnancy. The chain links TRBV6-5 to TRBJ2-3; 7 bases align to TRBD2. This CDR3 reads CASSTTGGDTQYF. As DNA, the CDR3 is TGTGCCAGCAGCACCACCGGGGGGGATACGCAGTATTTT.